These T cell receptor beta chains were read from a single sample in a study of T cells in tuberculosis. The table came from immunoSEQ multiplex PCR; TCRdb's copy has only in-frame clones and leaves some out. The sample holds under 40,000 clones; more than 85% are singletons and the top ten take approximately 7.5%. The specimen was PBMCs. The receptors here all came from a donor aged 10-29 years with latent tuberculosis or without tuberculosis infection. Both conserved end residues are part of each CDR3.

V gene,J gene,CDR3 protein
TRBV4-1,TRBJ1-2,CASSQSPGQVIYGYTF
TRBV5-6,TRBJ2-1,CASSLGQGHYNEQFF
TRBV2,TRBJ2-1,CASSALAGDYNEQFF
TRBV10-2,TRBJ2-7,CASSESGFEQYF
TRBV4-2,TRBJ2-3,CASSHSDSGGASDTQYF
TRBV5-6,TRBJ1-1,CASSPFYLNTEAFF
TRBV7-9,TRBJ1-2,CASSQGYGYTF
TRBV9,TRBJ1-2,CASSAFRQGSFDGYTF
TRBV7-3,TRBJ2-2,CASSYPRGVVIGELFF
TRBV10-3,TRBJ2-7,CAISEGLAGAGTYEQYF
TRBV2,TRBJ1-2,CASSEDDTANYGYTF
TRBV7-2,TRBJ1-2,CASSLTGGYLTGEAGYTF
TRBV14,TRBJ1-2,CASSPRPGQGAFGYTF
TRBV4-3,TRBJ1-1,CASSPHTTTGGENTEAFF
TRBV5-1,TRBJ1-2,CASSLMQGSYGYTF
TRBV27,TRBJ1-3,CASSSSMSSGNTIYF
TRBV18,TRBJ2-2,CASSPLPETTGELFF
TRBV7-2,TRBJ2-3,CASSLVSASGDQRADTQYF
TRBV10-2,TRBJ2-7,CASEATSGSHEQYF
TRBV2,TRBJ2-1,CASGAQGVNEQFF